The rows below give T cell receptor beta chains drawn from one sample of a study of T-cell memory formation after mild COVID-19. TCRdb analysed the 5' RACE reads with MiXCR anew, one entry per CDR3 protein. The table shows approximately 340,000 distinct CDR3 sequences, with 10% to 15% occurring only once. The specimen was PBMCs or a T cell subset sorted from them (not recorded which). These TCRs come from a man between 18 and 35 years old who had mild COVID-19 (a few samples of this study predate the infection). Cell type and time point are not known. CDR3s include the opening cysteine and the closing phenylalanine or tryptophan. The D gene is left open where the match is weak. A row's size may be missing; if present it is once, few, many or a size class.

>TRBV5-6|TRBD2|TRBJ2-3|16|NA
TGTGCCAGCAGCGGCTTAGCGGGGGTGGGCACAGATACGCAGTATTTT
CASSGLAGVGTDTQYF
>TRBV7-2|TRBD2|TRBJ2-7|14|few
TGTGCCAGCGGAGGCGGGGGGGCCTCCTACGAGCAGTACTTC
CASGGGGASYEQYF
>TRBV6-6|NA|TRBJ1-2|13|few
TGTGCCAGCCGTCCCGGGACCTTCCCTGGCTACACCTTC
CASRPGTFPGYTF
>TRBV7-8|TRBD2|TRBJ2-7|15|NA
TGTGCCAGCAGCTCGACTAGCGGGGGCCCCTACGAGCAGTACTTC
CASSSTSGGPYEQYF
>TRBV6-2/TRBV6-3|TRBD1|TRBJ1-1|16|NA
TGTGCCAGCAGCTCAGCGCGGACAGGGCGGGACACTGAAGCTTTCTTT
CASSSARTGRDTEAFF
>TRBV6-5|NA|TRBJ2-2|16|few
TGTGCCAGCAGTTACTCGGGGTGGGGGCAGGCCGGGGAGCTGTTTTTT
CASSYSGWGQAGELFF
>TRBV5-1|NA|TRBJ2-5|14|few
TGCGCCAGCAGCCCCGCTGAGGGGAGGGAGACCCAGTACTTC
CASSPAEGRETQYF
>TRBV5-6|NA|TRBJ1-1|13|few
TGTGCCAGCAGCTGGAACATGAACACTGAAGCTTTCTTT
CASSWNMNTEAFF
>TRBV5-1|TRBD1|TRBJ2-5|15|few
TGCGCCAGCAGCTTGTGGGACAGGGGGCTAGAGACCCAGTACTTC
CASSLWDRGLETQYF
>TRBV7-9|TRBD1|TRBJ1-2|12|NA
TGTGCCAGCAGCTTTGGACAGGACGGCTACACCTTC
CASSFGQDGYTF
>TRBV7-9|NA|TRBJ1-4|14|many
TGTGCCAGCAGCTTGGGGGGCGCAAATGAAAAACTGTTTTTT
CASSLGGANEKLFF
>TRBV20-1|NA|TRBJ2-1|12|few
TGCAGTGCTCCCCTTAGGGGACTTGAGCAGTTCTTC
CSAPLRGLEQFF
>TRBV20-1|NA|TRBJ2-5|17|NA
TGCAGTGCTAGACTGAGAGAGACCGGTGCTAGACCAGAGACCCAGTACTTC
CSARLRETGARPETQYF
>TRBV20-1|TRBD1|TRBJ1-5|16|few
TGCAGTGCTAGTCCGCCCCCGGGACAGCTTGATCAGCCCCAGCATTTT
CSASPPPGQLDQPQHF
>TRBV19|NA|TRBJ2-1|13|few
TGTGCCAGCCGTCGGGGGGCCGGGAATGAGCAGTTCTTC
CASRRGAGNEQFF
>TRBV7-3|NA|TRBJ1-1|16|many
TGTGCCAGCAGCTTAATGAGGACGACAGTGAACACTGAAGCTTTCTTT
CASSLMRTTVNTEAFF
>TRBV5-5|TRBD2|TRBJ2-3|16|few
TGTGCCAGCAGGACGGGACTAGCGGGGGACACAGATACGCAGTATTTT
CASRTGLAGDTDTQYF
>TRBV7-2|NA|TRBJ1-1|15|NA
TGTGCCAGCAGAACACTGACAGGAGCAGCGACTGAAGCTTTCTTT
CASRTLTGAATEAFF
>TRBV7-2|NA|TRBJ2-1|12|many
TGTGCCAGCAGCTTAATGCGGGTTGAGCAGTTCTTC
CASSLMRVEQFF
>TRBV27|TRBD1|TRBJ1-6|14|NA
TGTGCCAGCAGTTTTTTGACAGGGAATTCACCCCTCCACTTT
CASSFLTGNSPLHF
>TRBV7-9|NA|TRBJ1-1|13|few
TGTGCCAGCCCGTCACAGGGTGACACTGAAGCTTTCTTT
CASPSQGDTEAFF